These 24 T cell receptor beta chains were sequenced from one sample in a study of blood T cell repertoires in COVID-19 (TCRdb year 2020). Library preparation employed the immunoSEQ multiplex PCR assay. This immuneACCESS table, as held by TCRdb, lists in-frame sequences with V and J called but not all clones. Of the missing ones, under half trace to an unresolved V gene in checked studies; the others have no known cause. The table for this sample lists over 85,000 clones; around 68% of them were counted only once. The ten largest clones add up to around 8% of the sample. The sequenced sample was peripheral blood. The receptors originated from an older woman with acute or convalescent COVID-19.

V and J are TRBV3-1 (or the pseudogene TRBV3-2) and TRBJ2-4, with a weak D call TRBD1 (5 bases). CDR1 LGHDT and CDR2 YNNKEL come from the germline V gene (reference sequence). The V gene lost 2 bases and the J gene lost 6 bases, with 8 bases spanning the gap. The CDR3 contains 13 residues. The CDR3 coding sequence is TGTGCCAGCAGCCAACAGGGCCCAAACATTCAGTACTTC. Its translation: CASSQQGPNIQYF.

This clone was recorded a few times. The CDR3 DNA reads TGTGCCAGCAGCGCCCTTTTACGAGGCAATGAGCAGTTCTTC. Protein sequence: CASSALLRGNEQFF. The chain carries TRBV14 and TRBJ2-1; no clear D. V gave up 5 bases and J gave up 6 bases, with 14 bases separating them. The CDR3 consists of 14 residues. Germline CDR1 reads SGHDN; CDR2 reads FVKESK.

The chain links TRBV5-1 to TRBJ2-7, with 7 bases that match TRBD1. Trimming cost V 7 bases and J 6 bases; bases outside gene matches: 10. The germline V gene encodes CDR1 SGHRS and CDR2 YFSETQ. This CDR3 spans 13 amino acids. The CDR3, as DNA: TGCGCCAGCGCGGAGACAGGGCGGAGCGAGCAGTACTTC. It encodes CASAETGRSEQYF.

The chain uses TRBV3-1 (or the pseudogene TRBV3-2) and TRBJ2-2; D may be TRBD1 (6 bases). V shed 4 bases and J shed 6 bases, with 18 bases lying between them. Per the germline V gene, CDR1 is LGHDT and CDR2 is YNNKEL (reference sequence). This CDR3 region has 16 residues. DNA of the CDR3: TGTGCCAGCAGCCCCCAGGGCACAGGGCCAGCCGGGGAGCTGTTTTTT. The encoded protein is CASSPQGTGPAGELFF.

The chain is built from TRBV5-4 and TRBJ2-3, with 7 bases identical to TRBD2. Trimming at V came to 2 bases and at J to 0 bases, leaving 6 bases not matched to a gene. Germline lookup yields CDR1 SGHNT and CDR2 YYREEE (reference sequence). The CDR3 runs to 16 residues. CDR3 in amino acids: CASSLRAGLSTDTQYF. Here the CDR3 DNA reads TGTGCCAGCAGCTTAAGAGCGGGGCTCAGCACAGATACGCAGTATTTT.

This sequence joins TRBV29-1 and TRBJ1-4; D remains unclear. The CDR3 length is 12 residues. Germline V CDR1 and CDR2: SQVTM, ANQGSEA. The ends were cut back, 4 bases at V and 7 bases at J, with 10 bases in the middle. DNA of the CDR3: TGCAGCGTTGGTCAGTCGTCTGAAAAACTGTTTTTT. It specifies CSVGQSSEKLFF. The entire variable domain, with the rest obtained from reference TRBV29-1 and TRBJ1-4, is as follows: SAVISQKPSRDICQRGTSLTIQCQVDSQVTMMFWYRQQPGQSLTLIATANQGSEATYESGFVIDKFPISRPNLTFSTLTVSNMSPEDSSIYLCSVGQSSEKLFFGSGTQLSVL.

The chain carries TRBV10-3 and TRBJ2-5, with TRBD2 as a possible D gene (6 bases). The germline V gene has CDR1 ENHRY and CDR2 SYGVKD. The CDR3 sequence is 14 residues long. Trimming took off 7 bases at V and 2 bases at J, with 14 bases between the two ends. CDR3 bases: TGTGCCATCACCCCCCAGGCGGGGCAAGAGACCCAGTACTTC. Amino acids: CAITPQAGQETQYF.

This chain uses TRBV14 with TRBJ1-3; TRBD1 matches at 8 bases. Trimming took 3 bases from V and 5 from J; bases not matched to a gene: 6. CDR3 length: 15 residues. Germline lookup yields CDR1 SGHDN and CDR2 FVKESK. CDR3 amino acids: CASSQPGTGRNTIYF. The CDR3 coding sequence is TGTGCCAGCAGCCAGCCCGGGACAGGCCGAAACACCATATATTTT.

The gene calls are TRBV2 and TRBJ1-1; TRBD1 is a possible D gene (5 bases). Germline V CDR1 and CDR2: SNHLY, FYNNEI. This CDR3 region has 13 residues. V lost 6 bases and J 0 bases, leaving 8 bases between the germline ends. This chain's CDR3 is CASRLGLNTEAFF. In DNA form, the CDR3 reads TGTGCCAGCAGACTGGGGCTGAACACTGAAGCTTTCTTT.

This clone has more than one count but fewer than ten. The chain uses TRBV6-6 and TRBJ1-5; possibly TRBD1 for D (5 bases). Germline V gene sequence: CDR1 MNHNY, CDR2 SVGAGI (reference sequence). There are 13 residues in the CDR3. Trimming pared 7 bases from V and 0 bases from J, leaving 7 bases between. The CDR3 is CASKGNSNQPQHF. In DNA form, the CDR3 reads TGTGCCAGCAAGGGGAATAGCAATCAGCCCCAGCATTTT.

Only a few counts were recorded for this clone. The chain links TRBV18 to TRBJ1-1; no reliable D call. This CDR3 contains 15 residues. The germline CDR1 and CDR2 sequences are KGHSH and LQKENI. V shed 0 bases and J shed 1 base, with 9 bases lying between them. CDR3 amino acids: CASSPPRAQNTEAFF. DNA for the CDR3: TGTGCCAGCTCACCACCGAGGGCCCAGAACACTGAAGCTTTCTTT.

This clone appeared once. The chain joins TRBV9 to TRBJ1-1; 7 bases map to TRBD1. This CDR3 contains 15 residues. V was clipped by 1 base and J by 6 bases; unmatched bases: 9. Looked up from germline, CDR1 is SGDLS and CDR2 is YYNGEE. CDR3 in DNA: TGTGCCAGCAGCGTATTTCAGACAGGGTTCGCTGAAGCTTTCTTT. It translates to CASSVFQTGFAEAFF.

The rearrangement links TRBV19 to TRBJ2-7, with 9 bases lining up with TRBD2. V lost 5 bases and J lost 2; bases outside the gene matches: 7. Germline V gene lookup returns CDR1 LNHDA and CDR2 SQIVND (reference sequence). The CDR3 totals 15 residues. CDR3 nucleotides: TGTGCCAGTAGTTTAAGCGGGGGGCCAACCTACGAGCAGTACTTC. This gives the protein CASSLSGGPTYEQYF.

V gene TRBV19 combines with J gene TRBJ2-1; D not certain. This CDR3 contains 13 residues. Germline V gene sequence: CDR1 LNHDA, CDR2 SQIVND (reference sequence). Trimming cost V 5 bases and J 3 bases, with 8 bases left between them. The CDR3 DNA reads TGTGCCAGTAGTCCCTCTCGCTACAATGAGCAGTTCTTC. Translating gives CASSPSRYNEQFF.

The V and J genes are TRBV2 and TRBJ2-6; weak D call: TRBD1 (6 bases). This CDR3 comprises 15 residues. V lost 9 bases to trimming and J lost 1 base, with 13 bases between them. The germline V gene has CDR1 SNHLY and CDR2 FYNNEI. For the CDR3, the DNA is TGTGCCAGGAATACAGGGTCGTCTGGGGCCAACGTCCTGACTTTC. It specifies CARNTGSSGANVLTF.

The sample holds one count of this clone. This chain uses TRBV7-7 with TRBJ2-5; the D gene is possibly TRBD1 (6 bases). Trimming left V 5 bases short and J 1 base short, with 11 bases between. This CDR3 is 14 amino acids long. CDR1 SSHAT and CDR2 FNYEAQ come from the germline V gene (reference sequence). The CDR3 sequence: CASSKTGTQETQYF. In DNA form, the CDR3 reads TGTGCCAGCAGCAAGACAGGAACCCAAGAGACCCAGTACTTC.

V is TRBV15 and J is TRBJ1-5; 7 nucleotides agree with TRBD1. The CDR3 covers 18 residues. The germline V gene has CDR1 LNHNV and CDR2 YYDKDF (reference sequence). The J segment lost 7 bases and the V segment lost 2 bases, leaving 17 bases of the junction unmatched. The CDR3 bases are TGTGCCACCAGCAGACTAACTAATAACAGGGGCTTAGGACAGCCCCAGCATTTT. It specifies CATSRLTNNRGLGQPQHF.

The J gene is TRBJ1-2, the V gene TRBV2; D is unclear. The CDR3 spans 14 residues. Germline loops: CDR1 SNHLY, CDR2 FYNNEI. V was trimmed by 2 bases and J by 6 bases, leaving 13 bases between them. The CDR3 DNA reads TGTGCCAGCAGTGAAAACGTGGTTGCGGATGGCTACACCTTC. Translating it yields CASSENVVADGYTF.

The chain has TRBV6-4 and TRBJ2-7; 9 nucleotides line up with TRBD2. Germline V CDR1 and CDR2: MRHNA, SNTAGT. This CDR3 has 17 amino acids. J was trimmed by 0 bases and V by 11 bases; bases with no gene match: 17. The CDR3 loop reads CASKGAGGHIISYEQYF. The CDR3 bases are TGTGCCTCAAAAGGAGCGGGGGGACATATTATCTCCTACGAGCAGTACTTC.

This chain links TRBV5-1 with TRBJ1-1; D is uncertain. The germline CDR1 and CDR2 sequences are SGHRS and YFSETQ. V shed 3 bases and J shed 3 bases, with 6 bases lying between them. The CDR3 is 12 amino acids. The CDR3 DNA is TGCGCCAGCAGCTCGGACTACACTGAAGCTTTCTTT. This codes for CASSSDYTEAFF. Supplemented by reference TRBV5-1 and TRBJ1-1, the full variable domain reads KAGVTQTPRYLIKTRGQQVTLSCSPISGHRSVSWYQQTPGQGLQFLFEYFSETQRNKGNFPGRFSGRQFSNSRSEMNVSTLELGDSALYLCASSSDYTEAFFGQGTRLTVV.

This clone was picked up a small number of times. The gene calls are TRBV2 and TRBJ2-2, with D possibly being TRBD1 (6 bases). The germline gives CDR1 SNHLY, CDR2 FYNNEI. Trimming cost V 7 bases and J 2 bases, with 11 bases left between them. This CDR3 comprises 14 residues. This CDR3 reads CASKRTVNTGELFF. For the CDR3, the DNA is TGTGCCAGCAAGCGGACAGTAAACACCGGGGAGCTGTTTTTT.

This CDR3 reads CASSYGNRARGEKLFF. In DNA form, the CDR3 reads TGTGCCAGCAGTTACGGGAACCGGGCCAGGGGGGAAAAACTGTTTTTT. This chain connects TRBV6-6 to TRBJ1-4, with 7 bases identical to TRBD1. The CDR3 runs 16 residues. Germline CDR1 MNHNY, CDR2 SVGAGI (reference sequence). With 2 bases clipped from V and 8 bases from J, the junction kept 11 bases outside the gene matches.

The gene calls are TRBV9 and TRBJ1-1, with D possibly TRBD1 on 5 matching bases. The germline CDR1 and CDR2 sequences are SGDLS and YYNGEE. The CDR3 covers 13 residues. Deletions cut 1 base from V and 7 bases from J, with 11 bases between. In DNA form, the CDR3 reads TGTGCCAGCAGCGTAACCCGACAGAGTGAAGCTTTCTTT. This translates into CASSVTRQSEAFF.

This clone has only a few counts. The genes are TRBV7-2 and TRBJ1-1; 11 nucleotides match TRBD1. CDR1 is SGHTA, CDR2 FQGNSA, per germline. The CDR3 has 13 residues. After removal of 4 bases from V and 11 bases from J, the junction contained 6 bases not matched to a gene. The CDR3 here is CASSYRDRGSAFF. The CDR3 region has the DNA TGTGCCAGCAGCTACCGGGACAGGGGGTCGGCTTTCTTT.